The present TCR beta chain was sequenced within a study of blood T cell repertoires in COVID-19. CDR1 and CDR2 from the germline V gene are SGHRS and YFSETQ. V shed 0 bases and J shed 2 bases, with 9 bases lying between them. The CDR3 has 15 amino acids. Original handling: Reference gene primer amplification yielded estimated nucleated cell counts. Using immunoSEQ multiplex PCR, the repertoire was profiled, and TCRdb retains in-frame clones only, with some absent. That table gives V, J and clone size, and the DNA gave D and trimming. The sample lists some 150,000 clones, 84% seen once, with 30% to 45% in the top ten. This clone was counted a few times.

This TCR came from a human donor in a cohort sampled during active COVID-19. The chain is built from TRBV5-1 and TRBJ1-5; tentative D call: TRBD1 (6 bases). What was sequenced was peripheral blood. The CDR3 DNA follows: TGCGCCAGCAGCTTGGGCTCAGGGGGCAATCAGCCCCAGCATTTT. The encoded protein is CASSLGSGGNQPQHF.